The clone carrying this T cell receptor (beta chain) was observed a handful of times. The data stem from a study of molecular identifiers for immune sequencing clone quantification. Germline V gene lookup returns CDR1 SGHAT and CDR2 FQNNGV. The CDR3 consists of 15 residues. Losses at the gene ends were 5 bases for V and 5 bases for J; bases not matched to a gene: 7. From the PCR reads, TCRdb called clonotypes with MiXCR, one entry per CDR3 protein. Of just under 65,000 distinct CDR3 sequences listed, over 15% are singletons. This clonotype originated in a human donor in good health. Some libraries in this study had Jurkat cell RNA spiked in. The chain uses TRBV11-2 and TRBJ2-2, with 8 bases lining up with TRBD1. Sequenced sample: naive CD8+ T cells from blood, with Jurkat cell RNA spiked in. This sample's subset: FACS-sorted CD8+CD4-CCR7+CD45RA+ naive T cells. CDR3 sequence reads: CASSPDRGGTGELFF. CDR3 in DNA: TGTGCCAGCAGCCCAGACAGGGGAGGAACCGGGGAGCTGTTTTTT.